The 5 T cell receptor beta chains below all came from one sample that was sequenced in a study of cytomegalovirus exposure and HLA in healthy donors. PCR used 60 Vbeta primers and 13 Jbeta primers. The repertoire was sequenced with immunoSEQ multiplex PCR; TCRdb's copy has only in-frame clones and lacks some. The sample has 150,000 to 200,000 clones; around 79% are singletons. Specimen: PBMCs. These receptors came from a male donor in good health and CMV-seropositive.

The chain links TRBV4-1 to TRBJ2-2; D perhaps matches TRBD2 (5 bases). The germline V gene encodes CDR1 MGHRA and CDR2 YSYEKL. There are 15 residues in the CDR3. Trimming shortened V by 0 bases and J by 6 bases, and 11 bases separated the two germline ends. The CDR3 nucleotides are TGCGCCAGCAGCCAAGACCGGGGAAGAGCCGGGGAGCTGTTTTTT. Translation gives CASSQDRGRAGELFF.

V and J are TRBV11-1 and TRBJ1-1, with TRBD1 matching 7 bases. Trimming took 6 bases from V and 4 from J; bases not matched to a gene: 5. CDR3 length: 13 amino acids. Germline V gene lookup returns CDR1 SGHAT and CDR2 FQDESV (reference sequence). As DNA, the CDR3 is TGTGCCAGCAGTCCCAGGGGGTTCACTGAAGCTTTCTTT. It is translated as CASSPRGFTEAFF. Full variable domain (rest looked up from reference TRBV11-1 and TRBJ1-1): EAEVAQSPRYKITEKSQAVAFWCDPISGHATLYWYRQILGQGPELLVQFQDESVVDDSQLPKDRFSAERLKGVDSTLKIQPAELGDSAMYLCASSPRGFTEAFFGQGTRLTVV.

The V gene is TRBV5-1, the J gene TRBJ2-7; the D gene is possibly TRBD1 (5 bases). V was clipped by 2 bases and J by 4 bases, with 13 bases between them. CDR1 is SGHRS, CDR2 YFSETQ, per germline. The CDR3 runs to 14 residues. As DNA, the CDR3 is TGCGCCAGCAGCTTAAAGGGGAACCCATACGAGCAGTACTTC. It specifies CASSLKGNPYEQYF.

CDR3 sequence: CASRTSGGIDTQYF. CDR3 in DNA: TGTGCCAGTAGAACTAGCGGGGGGATAGATACGCAGTATTTT. The rearrangement links TRBV19 to TRBJ2-3; 12 positions match TRBD2. The V and J ends lost 6 bases and 5 bases, in that order; junction bases with no gene match: 3. The CDR3 spans 14 residues. Germline V gene sequence: CDR1 LNHDA, CDR2 SQIVND (reference sequence).

The chain couples TRBV18 to TRBJ1-4, with D possibly TRBD1 on 5 matching bases. Looked up from germline, CDR1 is KGHSH and CDR2 is LQKENI. This CDR3 comprises 13 residues. V gave up 8 bases and J gave up 0 bases, with 7 bases separating them. CDR3 residues: CASAGPTNEKLFF. CDR3 sequence (DNA): TGTGCCAGCGCAGGGCCAACTAATGAAAAACTGTTTTTT. The full variable domain, in which reference TRBV18 and TRBJ1-4 provide the parts outside the CDR3, is NAGVMQNPRHLVRRRGQEARLRCSPMKGHSHVYWYRQLPEEGLKFMVYLQKENIIDESGMPKERFSAEFPKEGPSILRIQQVVRGDSAAYFCASAGPTNEKLFFGSGTQLSVL.